This T cell receptor beta chain derives from a study of blood T cell repertoires in COVID-19. Study context: Sites across the United States, Italy and Spain contributed samples from acute and convalescent COVID-19. The cDNA or gDNA used as material had been derived from T cells, B-cell-depleted T cells, or PBMCs.

Data came from immunoSEQ multiplex PCR; TCRdb stores just in-frame clones and leaves some out. This table has roughly 220,000 clones, more than 75% appearing once. The TCR was taken from a man aged 55 to 70 with acute or convalescent COVID-19. Sequenced sample: peripheral blood.

This CDR3 is CASRVLRGGRAEAFF. The CDR3, as DNA: TGTGCCAGCAGAGTCCTTCGAGGGGGTCGGGCTGAAGCTTTCTTT. The genes are TRBV6-5 and TRBJ1-1; D is perhaps TRBD1 (6 bases). CDR3 length: 15 residues. The V end was cut by 6 bases, the J end by 6 bases, with 20 bases between. In germline, CDR1 is MNHEY, CDR2 SVGAGI.